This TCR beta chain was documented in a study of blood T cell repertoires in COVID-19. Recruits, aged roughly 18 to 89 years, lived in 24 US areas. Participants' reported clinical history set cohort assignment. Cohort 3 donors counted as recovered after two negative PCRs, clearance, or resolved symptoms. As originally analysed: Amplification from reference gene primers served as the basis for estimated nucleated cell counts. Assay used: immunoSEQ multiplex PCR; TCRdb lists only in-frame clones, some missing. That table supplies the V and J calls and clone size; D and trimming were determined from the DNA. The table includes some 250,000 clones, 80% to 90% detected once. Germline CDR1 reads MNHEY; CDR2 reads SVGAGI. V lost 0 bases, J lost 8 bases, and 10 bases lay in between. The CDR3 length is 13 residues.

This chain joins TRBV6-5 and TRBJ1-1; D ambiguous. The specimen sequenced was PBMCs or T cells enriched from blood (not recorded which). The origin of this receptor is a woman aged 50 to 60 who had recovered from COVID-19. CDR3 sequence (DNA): TGTGCCAGCAGTTACTCAGCCAGAGGAGAAGCTTTCTTT. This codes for CASSYSARGEAFF.